The 25 T cell receptor beta chains below come from one sample, sequenced in a study of T-cell memory formation after mild COVID-19. Each CDR3 protein is one row after TCRdb ran MiXCR on the 5' RACE reads. The data hold about 190,000 distinct CDR3 sequences, with about 17% observed a single time. The material sequenced was PBMCs or a T cell subset sorted from them (not recorded which). Source of these receptors: an adult woman who had mild COVID-19 (a few samples of this study predate the infection). Cell type and time point are not known.

J is TRBJ2-1 and V is TRBV5-1; D ambiguous. The germline V gene encodes CDR1 SGHRS and CDR2 YFSETQ. The CDR3 totals 13 residues. V lost 0 bases and J lost 8, with 9 bases in between. DNA for the CDR3: TGCGCCAGCAGCTTGGGACCTTTCGATGAGCAGTTCTTC. Encoded protein: CASSLGPFDEQFF.

The table lists this clonotype with a few counts. The chain uses TRBV7-2 and TRBJ1-1; D gene ambiguous. Germline V gene lookup returns CDR1 SGHTA and CDR2 FQGNSA. There are 15 residues in the CDR3. Between the trimmed V and J ends, which lost 5 bases and 2 bases, there was a span of 15 bases. This CDR3 reads CASSPPAASNTEAFF. As DNA, the CDR3 is TGTGCCAGCAGCCCCCCGGCAGCTTCTAACACTGAAGCTTTCTTT.

This clonotype has a handful of counts. The chain is built from TRBV5-5 and TRBJ2-2; possible D gene TRBD2, 8 bases. This CDR3 comprises 16 residues. Trimming cost V 4 bases and J 6 bases, with 19 bases left between them. Germline V gene sequence: CDR1 SGHKS, CDR2 YYEKEE (reference sequence). CDR3 residues: CASSPTGREDAGELFF. In nucleotides, the CDR3 is TGTGCCAGCAGCCCGACAGGGCGGGAGGACGCCGGGGAGCTGTTTTTT.

The rearrangement links TRBV6-5 to TRBJ1-2; D is uncertain. V was pared by 6 bases and J by 4 bases, with 9 bases between. This CDR3 is 12 amino acids long. CDR1 is MNHEY, CDR2 SVGAGI, per germline. CDR3 nucleotide sequence: TGTGCCAGCAGGGCGGGGAGCTATGGCTACACCTTC. It is translated as CASRAGSYGYTF.

This clonotype was counted a few times. This chain uses TRBV20-1 with TRBJ2-7, with D perhaps assigned TRBD1 or TRBD2 (5 bases each). CDR1 and CDR2 from the germline V gene are DFQATT and SNEGSKA (reference sequence). CDR3 length: 14 residues. Trimming shortened V by 2 bases and J by 5 bases, and 16 bases separated the two germline ends. The CDR3 DNA reads TGCAGTGCTAGAAAACTAGTAGGGGACGACGAGCAGTACTTC. Residues: CSARKLVGDDEQYF.

The chain recombines TRBV3-1 with TRBJ2-3; D gene uncertain. This CDR3 spans 13 amino acids. Trimming removed 2 bases at V and 4 bases at J, with 7 bases between. Germline V gene data show CDR1 as LGHDT and CDR2 as YNNKEL (reference sequence). DNA for the CDR3: TGTGCCAGCAGCCAAAGCACCGCAGATACGCAGTATTTT. Translated, it gives CASSQSTADTQYF.

The CDR3 is CSKTSGSYEQFF. CDR3 sequence (DNA): TGCAGCAAGACTAGCGGGAGCTATGAGCAGTTCTTC. V usage is TRBV29-1 and J usage is TRBJ2-1; 12 bases agree with TRBD2. The length of the CDR3 is 12 residues. Trimming removed 8 bases from V and 8 bases from J; junction bases left unmatched: 4. CDR1 and CDR2 (germline): SQVTM, ANQGSEA.

This chain uses TRBV7-6 with TRBJ2-2; TRBD2 matches at 7 bases. The J segment lost 1 base and the V segment lost 4 bases, leaving 6 bases of the junction unmatched. The CDR3 runs 16 residues. Germline CDR1 SGHVS, CDR2 FNYEAQ. The CDR3 here is CASSWVPSGNTGELFF. The CDR3 region has the DNA TGTGCCAGCAGCTGGGTCCCTAGCGGGAACACCGGGGAGCTGTTTTTT.

This clonotype appeared a few times. J is TRBJ2-1 and V is TRBV7-9, with 8 bases aligning to TRBD1. The CDR3 totals 16 residues. Per the germline V gene, CDR1 is SEHNR and CDR2 is FQNEAQ (reference sequence). V was clipped by 1 base and J by 3 bases; unmatched bases: 5. The DNA for the CDR3 is TGTGCCAGCAGCTTAGATATAGGACAGGGCTACAATGAGCAGTTCTTC. Translation gives CASSLDIGQGYNEQFF.

The rearrangement joins TRBV5-1 to TRBJ2-7, with D possibly matching TRBD2 (6 bases). The CDR3 sequence is 14 residues long. V lost 1 base, J lost 4 bases, and 12 bases lay in between. Germline CDR1 SGHRS, CDR2 YFSETQ. CDR3 nucleotide sequence: TGCGCCAGCAGCTTGTCCGGGACTCATTACGAGCAGTACTTC. Its protein product is CASSLSGTHYEQYF. Based on the CDR3 plus reference TRBV5-1 and TRBJ2-7, the full variable domain is KAGVTQTPRYLIKTRGQQVTLSCSPISGHRSVSWYQQTPGQGLQFLFEYFSETQRNKGNFPGRFSGRQFSNSRSEMNVSTLELGDSALYLCASSLSGTHYEQYFGPGTRLTVT.

This clonotype was recorded many times. V is TRBV24-1 and J is TRBJ2-3; D is unresolved. CDR1 is KGHDR, CDR2 SFDVKD, per germline. The V gene lost 5 bases and the J gene lost 0 bases, with 5 bases spanning the gap. The CDR3 length is 13 residues. The CDR3 here is CATSAFSTDTQYF. The CDR3 nucleotides are TGTGCCACCAGTGCATTCAGCACAGATACGCAGTATTTT.

This clonotype showed up just a few times. V gene TRBV9 combines with J gene TRBJ2-2; TRBD2 matches at 12 bases. The CDR3 totals 16 residues. Germline trimming cut 1 base from V and 4 bases from J; bases unmatched to any gene: 2. Germline V CDR1 and CDR2: SGDLS, YYNGEE. For the CDR3, the DNA is TGTGCCAGCAGCGTATTGGGACTAGCGGGCACCGGGGAGCTGTTTTTT. It translates to CASSVLGLAGTGELFF. Full variable domain (rest looked up from reference TRBV9 and TRBJ2-2): DSGVTQTPKHLITATGQRVTLRCSPRSGDLSVYWYQQSLDQGLQFLIQYYNGEERAKGNILERFSAQQFPDLHSELNLSSLELGDSALYFCASSVLGLAGTGELFFGEGSRLTVL.

The chain combines TRBV4-2 with TRBJ1-2; 9 bases agree with TRBD1. Germline assignment: CDR1 LGHNA and CDR2 YNFKEQ. CDR3 length equals 15 residues. Trimming at V came to 4 bases and at J to 3 bases, leaving 6 bases not matched to a gene. The CDR3 bases are TGTGCCAGCAGCCCCGGGACAGGGACGGACTATGGCTACACCTTC. It translates to CASSPGTGTDYGYTF.

This clonotype was seen only a few times. The chain carries TRBV5-1 and TRBJ2-3; 12 bases line up with TRBD2. CDR3 length: 16 amino acids. Germline assignment: CDR1 SGHRS and CDR2 YFSETQ. J was trimmed by 2 bases and V by 4 bases; bases with no gene match: 5. Written as DNA, the CDR3 is TGCGCCAGCAGCGATCCTAGCGGGGGGGCCACAGATACGCAGTATTTT. Amino acids: CASSDPSGGATDTQYF. Full variable domain (remainder filled in from reference TRBV5-1 and TRBJ2-3): KAGVTQTPRYLIKTRGQQVTLSCSPISGHRSVSWYQQTPGQGLQFLFEYFSETQRNKGNFPGRFSGRQFSNSRSEMNVSTLELGDSALYLCASSDPSGGATDTQYFGPGTRLTVL.

This chain links TRBV7-2 with TRBJ1-6, with D perhaps TRBD1 (5 bases). This CDR3 has 15 residues. Trimming cost V 6 bases and J 6 bases, with 15 bases left between them. The germline CDR1 and CDR2 sequences are SGHTA and FQGNSA. The CDR3, as DNA: TGTGCCAGCAGACGCGGGCAGGGATTTAATTCACCCCTCCACTTT. Its protein product is CASRRGQGFNSPLHF.

This clonotype has a handful of counts. V and J are TRBV4-2 and TRBJ2-7, with 15 nucleotides matching TRBD2. Germline V CDR1 and CDR2: LGHNA, YNFKEQ. CDR3 length equals 16 residues. V shed 4 bases, J shed 3 bases, and the junction held 4 bases outside the gene matches. CDR3 residues: CASSPGLAGGHYEQYF. The CDR3 bases are TGTGCCAGCAGCCCTGGACTAGCGGGAGGGCACTACGAGCAGTACTTC.

The J gene is TRBJ2-3, the V gene TRBV9; D possibly corresponds to TRBD2 (6 bases). Deletions cut 0 bases from V and 1 base from J, with 9 bases between. The germline gives CDR1 SGDLS, CDR2 YYNGEE. The CDR3 sequence is 15 residues long. CDR3 sequence: CASSVGGVGTDTQYF. CDR3 sequence (DNA): TGTGCCAGCAGCGTAGGCGGGGTCGGCACAGATACGCAGTATTTT.

About this clonotype: A read error may produce the germline difference seen at one junction end. The genes are TRBV5-5 and TRBJ2-7, with D uncertain. Germline V CDR1 and CDR2: SGHKS, YYEKEE (reference sequence). The CDR3 has 14 amino acids. The CDR3 spells CASSLGLLNYEKYF. CDR3 in DNA: TGTGCCAGCAGCTTAGGTCTATTAAACTACGAGAAGTACTTC. Together with reference TRBV5-5 and TRBJ2-7, the CDR3 gives the full variable domain: DAGVTQSPTHLIKTRGQQVTLRCSPISGHKSVSWYQQVLGQGPQFIFQYYEKEERGRGNFPDRFSARQFPNYSSELNVNALLLGDSALYLCASSLGLLNYEKYFGPGTRLTVT.

This clonotype was detected only a few times. This rearrangement joins TRBV2 to TRBJ1-5, with 9 nucleotides matching TRBD1. The CDR3 consists of 14 residues. Unmatched junction bases numbered 5, after V lost 6 bases and J lost 5 bases. From germline, CDR1 is SNHLY and CDR2 FYNNEI. The CDR3 DNA reads as TGTGCCAGCAGAAGGGGACAGGGATATCAGCCCCAGCATTTT. Translating gives CASRRGQGYQPQHF.

This rearrangement joins TRBV2 to TRBJ1-2; the D is unclear. Germline assignment: CDR1 SNHLY and CDR2 FYNNEI. V lost 2 bases and J 8 bases, leaving 9 bases between the germline ends. CDR3 length: 12 residues. The CDR3 bases are TGTGCCAGCAGTGAATCTCGTGAGGGCTACACCTTC. It codes for CASSESREGYTF.

This chain uses TRBV5-5 with TRBJ1-4; possible D gene TRBD1, 5 bases. CDR1 and CDR2 from the germline V gene are SGHKS and YYEKEE (reference sequence). V gave up 4 bases and J gave up 7 bases, with 20 bases separating them. The CDR3 has 16 residues. CDR3 sequence (DNA): TGTGCCAGCAGCGCCCGGGGTAGGGGCGCGAGTGAAAAACTGTTTTTT. Encoded protein: CASSARGRGASEKLFF.

Only a few counts were recorded for this clonotype. V gene TRBV4-2 combines with J gene TRBJ2-5; 10 positions agree with TRBD2. V gave up 0 bases and J gave up 4 bases; unmatched junction bases: 8. CDR1 and CDR2 (germline): LGHNA, YNFKEQ. This CDR3 is built from 17 residues. The CDR3 is CASSQDQLAGGAETQYF. DNA for the CDR3: TGTGCCAGCAGCCAAGATCAGTTAGCGGGAGGCGCAGAGACCCAGTACTTC.

This clonotype was counted a few times. This chain links TRBV29-1 with TRBJ2-7; a weak D match, TRBD2 (6 bases). The CDR3 length is 13 residues. V lost 6 bases, J lost 0 bases, and 12 bases lay in between. Germline V gene data show CDR1 as SQVTM and CDR2 as ANQGSEA. The CDR3 sequence is CSVVRGSSYEQYF. The CDR3 DNA is TGCAGCGTGGTTCGGGGGAGCTCCTACGAGCAGTACTTC.

This chain uses TRBV24-1 with TRBJ1-1; D is uncertain. V was cut by 4 bases and J by 3 bases, with 5 bases left in between. The germline V gene encodes CDR1 KGHDR and CDR2 SFDVKD. The CDR3 totals 12 residues. The CDR3 loop is CATSDRDTEAFF. Written as DNA, the CDR3 is TGTGCCACCAGTGACCGGGACACTGAAGCTTTCTTT.

Only a few counts were recorded for this clonotype. This chain links TRBV30 with TRBJ2-1; 10 nucleotides align to TRBD2. The CDR3 loop spans 13 amino acids. The germline V gene encodes CDR1 GTSNPN and CDR2 SVGIG (reference sequence). V trimming: 4 bases; J trimming: 8 bases; junction bases outside the gene matches: 5. The CDR3 DNA reads TGTGCCTGGAATGAACTAGCGGGGCATGAGCAGTTCTTC. It encodes CAWNELAGHEQFF.